The present TCR beta chain was sequenced within a study of cytomegalovirus exposure and HLA in healthy donors. Findings and limits, study-wide: A few CMV-associated chains proved CMV antigen-specific in vitro. The study designated fewer than 200 TCR beta chains cytomegalovirus-associated.

This CDR3 region has 17 residues. Germline V gives CDR1 LNHDA, CDR2 SQIVND (reference sequence). The germline V and J ends were trimmed by 5 bases and 4 bases, with 21 bases remaining between them. Produced via immunoSEQ multiplex PCR; TCRdb's table is partial and in-frame only. The sample yields 100,000 to 150,000 clones, around 96% seen once. This clone was seen just once. Its antigen is as yet unknown. Sequencing used PBMCs. The chain joins TRBV19 to TRBJ1-3; a weak D match, TRBD1 (6 bases). The TCR sequence derives from a man younger than 30 in good health and CMV-seronegative. In DNA form, the CDR3 reads TGTGCCAGTAGTGACCAGGGGTGGGCTCTCTCCGGAAACACCATATATTTT. Translating gives CASSDQGWALSGNTIYF.